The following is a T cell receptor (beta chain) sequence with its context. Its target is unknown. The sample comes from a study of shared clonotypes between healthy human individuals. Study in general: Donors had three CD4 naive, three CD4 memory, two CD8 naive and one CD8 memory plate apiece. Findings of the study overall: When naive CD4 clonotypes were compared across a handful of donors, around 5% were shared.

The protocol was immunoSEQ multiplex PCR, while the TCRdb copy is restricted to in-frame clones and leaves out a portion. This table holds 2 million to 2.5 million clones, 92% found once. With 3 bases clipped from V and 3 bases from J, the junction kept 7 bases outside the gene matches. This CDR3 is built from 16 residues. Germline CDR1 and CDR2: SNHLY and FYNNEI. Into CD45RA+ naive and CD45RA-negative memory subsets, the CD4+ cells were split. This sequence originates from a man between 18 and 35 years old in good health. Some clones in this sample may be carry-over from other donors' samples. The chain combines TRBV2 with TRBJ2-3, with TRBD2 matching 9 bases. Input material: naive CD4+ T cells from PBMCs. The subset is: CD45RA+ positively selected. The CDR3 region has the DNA TGTGCCAGCAGTGACGGCGGCGGGAGGGCGACAGATACGCAGTATTTT. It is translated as CASSDGGGRATDTQYF.